This entry features one TCR beta chain sequence. Each CDR3 protein gets one entry after TCRdb re-called the RT-PCR reads with MiXCR. The table includes about 680,000 distinct CDR3 sequences, 13% to 15% detected once. CDR1 and CDR2 from the germline V gene are SGHTA and FQGNSA. V was cut by 3 bases and J by 4 bases, with 7 bases left in between. The CDR3 loop spans 13 amino acids. The J gene is TRBJ2-1, the V gene TRBV7-2; D remains ambiguous. This sequence was found in a female donor in good health, serving as a healthy control. The sequenced sample consisted of memory CD4+ T cells from blood. CDR3 in amino acids: CASSFAIYNEQFF. The CDR3 DNA follows: TGTGCCAGCAGCTTCGCGATTTACAATGAGCAGTTCTTC.